This T cell receptor beta chain came from a study of OX40 agonist ivuxolimab in advanced cancers. The overall study: Allowance was made for prior anti-PD-1, anti-PD-L1 or anti-CTLA-4 therapy, and approximately 40% had some.

On this clone: Antigen unknown.

Study-level findings and limits: The authors did not determine the antigen specificity of the expanded peripheral T cells. Individuals who were partial responders at 0.1-3.0 mg/kg had clonal expansion that ranked among the lowest.

The protocol was immunoSEQ multiplex PCR, while the TCRdb copy is restricted to in-frame clones and leaves out a portion. The sample carries about 62,000 clones, approximately 92% recorded once. The length of the CDR3 is 15 residues. The trim removed 3 bases at V and 1 base at J, leaving 3 bases unmatched. Germline V CDR1 and CDR2: SGHTA, FQGTGA. The origin of this receptor is an adult with an advanced solid tumor such as melanoma, head and neck, liver or kidney cancer. The chain couples TRBV7-3 to TRBJ2-1, with 7 nucleotides matching TRBD2. This specimen was CD4+ or CD8+ T cells sorted from blood, taken in a trial of the OX40 agonist ivuxolimab. CDR3 bases: TGTGCCAGCAGCTTTGAGGGACTATCCTACAATGAGCAGTTCTTC. Its translation is CASSFEGLSYNEQFF.